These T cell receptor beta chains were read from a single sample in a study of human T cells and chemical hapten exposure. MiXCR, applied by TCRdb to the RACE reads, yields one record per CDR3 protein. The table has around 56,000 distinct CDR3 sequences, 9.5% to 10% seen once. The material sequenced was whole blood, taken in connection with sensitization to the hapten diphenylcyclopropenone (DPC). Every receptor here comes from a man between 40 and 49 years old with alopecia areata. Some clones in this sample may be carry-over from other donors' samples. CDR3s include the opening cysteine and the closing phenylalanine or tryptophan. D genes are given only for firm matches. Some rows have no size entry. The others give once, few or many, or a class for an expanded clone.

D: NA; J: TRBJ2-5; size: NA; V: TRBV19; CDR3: CASSWRAGETQYF; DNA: TGTGCCAGTAGCTGGAGGGCCGGGGAGACCCAGTACTTC
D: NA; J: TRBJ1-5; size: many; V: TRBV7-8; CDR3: CASSFGAGSQPQHF; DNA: TGTGCCAGCAGCTTTGGGGCAGGGAGTCAGCCCCAGCATTTT
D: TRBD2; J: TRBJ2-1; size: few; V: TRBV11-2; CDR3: CASSLRREANEQFF; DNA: TGTGCCAGCAGCTTAAGGCGGGAGGCCAATGAGCAGTTCTTC
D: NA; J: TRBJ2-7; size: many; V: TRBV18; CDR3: CASSPPETLRQYF; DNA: TGTGCCAGCTCACCACCAGAGACCCTGCGGCAGTACTTC
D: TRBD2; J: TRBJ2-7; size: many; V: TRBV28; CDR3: CASSLAGGGAYEQYF; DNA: TGTGCCAGCAGTTTAGCGGGAGGTGGGGCCTACGAGCAGTACTTC
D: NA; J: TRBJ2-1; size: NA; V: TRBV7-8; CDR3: CASSSSGASSYNEQFF; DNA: TGTGCCAGCAGCTCCTCTGGCGCGAGCTCCTACAATGAGCAGTTCTTC
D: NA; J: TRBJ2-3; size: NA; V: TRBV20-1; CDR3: CSAITDTQYF; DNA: TGCAGTGCTATTACAGATACGCAGTATTTT
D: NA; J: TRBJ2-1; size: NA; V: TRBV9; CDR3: CASSGQTGTTYNEQFF; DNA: TGTGCCAGCAGCGGTCAGACAGGAACCACCTACAATGAGCAGTTCTTC
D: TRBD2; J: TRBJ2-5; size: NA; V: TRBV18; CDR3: CASSPLQAGVGETQYF; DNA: TGTGCCAGCTCACCACTCCAAGCGGGAGTAGGAGAGACCCAGTACTTC
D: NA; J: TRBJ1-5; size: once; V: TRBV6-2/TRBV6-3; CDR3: CASSYRQAGNQPQHF; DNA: TGTGCCAGCAGTTACAGGCAGGCCGGCAATCAGCCCCAGCATTTT
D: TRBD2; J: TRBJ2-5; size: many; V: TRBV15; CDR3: CATSRDPLSGGRAAETQYF; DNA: TGTGCCACCAGCAGAGATCCTCTCAGTGGCGGGAGGGCCGCAGAGACCCAGTACTTC
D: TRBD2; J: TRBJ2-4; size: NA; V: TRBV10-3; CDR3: CAISDGGGSLPKNIQYF; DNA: TGTGCCATCAGTGACGGCGGCGGGAGCCTCCCCAAAAACATTCAGTACTTC
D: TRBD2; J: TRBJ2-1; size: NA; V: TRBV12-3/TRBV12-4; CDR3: CASSWGLLMVF; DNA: TGTGCCAGCAGTTGGGGACTACTCATGGTCTTC
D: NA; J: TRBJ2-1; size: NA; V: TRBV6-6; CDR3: CASSPDRWNEQFF; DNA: TGTGCCAGCAGCCCGGACAGATGGAATGAGCAGTTCTTC
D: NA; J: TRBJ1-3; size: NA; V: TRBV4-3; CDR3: CASSSSSGNTIYF; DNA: TGCGCCAGCAGCTCAAGCTCTGGAAACACCATATATTTT
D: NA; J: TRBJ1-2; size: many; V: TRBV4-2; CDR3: CASSQDRGGHNYGYTF; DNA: TGTGCCAGCAGCCAAGATCGAGGAGGACATAACTATGGCTACACCTTC
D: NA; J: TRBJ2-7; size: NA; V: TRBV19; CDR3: CASSPRTESIYEQYF; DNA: TGTGCCAGTAGTCCCCGGACAGAATCCATCTACGAGCAGTACTTC
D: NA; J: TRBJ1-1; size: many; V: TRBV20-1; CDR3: CSAGQGRGMNTEAFF; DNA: TGCAGTGCAGGCCAGGGTAGGGGGATGAACACTGAAGCTTTCTTT